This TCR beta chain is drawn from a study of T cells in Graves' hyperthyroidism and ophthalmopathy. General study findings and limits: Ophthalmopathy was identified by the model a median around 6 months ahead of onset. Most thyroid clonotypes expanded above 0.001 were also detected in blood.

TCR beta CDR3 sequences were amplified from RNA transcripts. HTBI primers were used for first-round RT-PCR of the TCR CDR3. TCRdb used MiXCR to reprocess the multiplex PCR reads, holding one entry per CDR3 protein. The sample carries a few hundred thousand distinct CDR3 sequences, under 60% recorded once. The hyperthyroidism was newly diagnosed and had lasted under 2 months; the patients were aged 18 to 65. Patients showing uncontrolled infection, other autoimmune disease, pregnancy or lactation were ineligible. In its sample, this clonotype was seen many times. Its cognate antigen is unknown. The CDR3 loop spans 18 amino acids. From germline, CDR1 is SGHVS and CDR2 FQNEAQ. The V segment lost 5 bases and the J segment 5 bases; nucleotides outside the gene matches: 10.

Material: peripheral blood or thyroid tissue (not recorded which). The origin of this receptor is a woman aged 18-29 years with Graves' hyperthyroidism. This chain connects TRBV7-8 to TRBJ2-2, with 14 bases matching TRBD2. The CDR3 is CASSPPGLAGDGTGELFF. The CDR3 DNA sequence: TGTGCCAGCAGCCCGCCGGGACTAGCGGGAGACGGAACCGGGGAGCTGTTTTTT.